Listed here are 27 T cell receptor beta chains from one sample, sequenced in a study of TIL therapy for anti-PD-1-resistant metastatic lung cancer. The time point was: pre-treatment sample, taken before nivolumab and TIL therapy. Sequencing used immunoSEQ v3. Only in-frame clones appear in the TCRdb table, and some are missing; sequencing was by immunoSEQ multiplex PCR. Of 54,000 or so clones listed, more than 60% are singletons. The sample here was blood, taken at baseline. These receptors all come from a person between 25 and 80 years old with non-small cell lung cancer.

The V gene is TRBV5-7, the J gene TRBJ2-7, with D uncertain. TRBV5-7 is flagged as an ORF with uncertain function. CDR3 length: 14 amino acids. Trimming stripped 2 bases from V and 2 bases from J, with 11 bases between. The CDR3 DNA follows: TGTGCCAGCAGCTTCAGAAACAGCCCCTACGAGCAGTACTTC. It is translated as CASSFRNSPYEQYF.

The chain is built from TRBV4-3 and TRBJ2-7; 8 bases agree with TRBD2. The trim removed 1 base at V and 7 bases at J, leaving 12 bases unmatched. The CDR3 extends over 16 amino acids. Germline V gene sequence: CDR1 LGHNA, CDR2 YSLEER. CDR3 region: CASSQGSGSNLGEQYF. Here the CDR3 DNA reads TGCGCCAGCAGCCAAGGCAGCGGGAGCAACCTTGGGGAGCAGTACTTC.

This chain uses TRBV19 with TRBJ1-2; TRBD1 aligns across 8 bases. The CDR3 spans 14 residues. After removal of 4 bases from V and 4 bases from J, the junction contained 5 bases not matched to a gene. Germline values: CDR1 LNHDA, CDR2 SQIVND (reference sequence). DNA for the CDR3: TGTGCCAGTAGTACACAGGGGGTAGGCTATGGCTACACCTTC. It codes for CASSTQGVGYGYTF.

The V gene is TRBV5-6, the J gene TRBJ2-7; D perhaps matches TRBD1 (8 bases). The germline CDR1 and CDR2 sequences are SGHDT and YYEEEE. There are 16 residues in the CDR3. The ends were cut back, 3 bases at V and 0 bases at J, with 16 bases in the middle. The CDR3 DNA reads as TGTGCCAGCAGCTACACAGGGGGACTATACTCCTACGAGCAGTACTTC. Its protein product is CASSYTGGLYSYEQYF.

The CDR3 sequence: CASSPLYVGYTF. The CDR3 region has the DNA TGTGCCAGCAGCCCCCTTTATGTCGGCTACACCTTC. The chain couples TRBV7-2 to TRBJ1-2, with D hard to call. The CDR3 spans 12 residues. CDR1 and CDR2 (germline): SGHTA, FQGNSA. V dropped 5 bases and J dropped 8 bases, with 12 bases sitting between them.

This chain's CDR3 is CASSFWVTDSGYTF. The CDR3 DNA sequence: TGTGCCAGCAGCTTTTGGGTTACCGATTCTGGCTACACCTTC. V and J are TRBV5-6 and TRBJ1-2, with no clear D. The CDR3 spans 14 residues. The V gene lost 2 bases and the J gene lost 7 bases, with 15 bases spanning the gap. Germline CDR1 is SGHDT and CDR2 is YYEEEE.

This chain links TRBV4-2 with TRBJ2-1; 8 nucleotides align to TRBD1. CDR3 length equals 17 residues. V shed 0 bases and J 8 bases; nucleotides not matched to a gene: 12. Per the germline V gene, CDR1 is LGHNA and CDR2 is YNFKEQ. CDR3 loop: CASSQDYAQGALDEQFF. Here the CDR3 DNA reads TGTGCCAGCAGCCAAGATTATGCGCAGGGGGCGCTGGATGAGCAGTTCTTC.

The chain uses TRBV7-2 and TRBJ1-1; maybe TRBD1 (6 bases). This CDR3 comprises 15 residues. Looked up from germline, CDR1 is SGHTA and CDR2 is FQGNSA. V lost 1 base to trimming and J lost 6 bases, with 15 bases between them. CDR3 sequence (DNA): TGTGCCAGCAGCTTAGGGCGGGGGCGTCCATCTGAAGCTTTCTTT. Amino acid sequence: CASSLGRGRPSEAFF.

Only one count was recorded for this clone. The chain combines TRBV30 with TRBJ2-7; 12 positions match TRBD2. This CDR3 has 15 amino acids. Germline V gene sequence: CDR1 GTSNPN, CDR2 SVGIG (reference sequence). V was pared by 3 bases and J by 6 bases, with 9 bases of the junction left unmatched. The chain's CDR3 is CAWSDLAGGSGEQYF. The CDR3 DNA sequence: TGTGCCTGGAGCGATCTAGCGGGAGGGTCGGGCGAGCAGTACTTC.

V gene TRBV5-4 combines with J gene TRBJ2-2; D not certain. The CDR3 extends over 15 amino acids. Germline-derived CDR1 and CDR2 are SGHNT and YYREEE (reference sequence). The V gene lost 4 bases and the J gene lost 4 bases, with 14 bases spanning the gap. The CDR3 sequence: CASSGAGPSTGELFF. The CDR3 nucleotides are TGTGCCAGCAGCGGCGCCGGGCCTAGCACCGGGGAGCTGTTTTTT.

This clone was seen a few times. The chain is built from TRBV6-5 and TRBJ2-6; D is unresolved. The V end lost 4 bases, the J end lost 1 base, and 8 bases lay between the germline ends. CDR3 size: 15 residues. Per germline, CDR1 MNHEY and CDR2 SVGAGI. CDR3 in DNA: TGTGCCAGCAGTTCTGCCCTTTCTGGGGCCAACGTCCTGACTTTC. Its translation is CASSSALSGANVLTF.

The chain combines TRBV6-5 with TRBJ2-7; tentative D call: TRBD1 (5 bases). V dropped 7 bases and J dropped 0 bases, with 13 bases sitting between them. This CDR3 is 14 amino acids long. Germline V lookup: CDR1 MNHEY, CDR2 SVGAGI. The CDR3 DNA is TGTGCCAGCAAAACGACAGCTATCTCCTACGAGCAGTACTTC. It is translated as CASKTTAISYEQYF.

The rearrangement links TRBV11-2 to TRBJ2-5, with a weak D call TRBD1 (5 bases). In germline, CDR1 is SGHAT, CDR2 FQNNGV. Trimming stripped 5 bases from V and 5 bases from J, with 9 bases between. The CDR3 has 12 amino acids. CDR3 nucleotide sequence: TGTGCCAGCAGCCGCCAGGGCGAGACCCAGTACTTC. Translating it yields CASSRQGETQYF.

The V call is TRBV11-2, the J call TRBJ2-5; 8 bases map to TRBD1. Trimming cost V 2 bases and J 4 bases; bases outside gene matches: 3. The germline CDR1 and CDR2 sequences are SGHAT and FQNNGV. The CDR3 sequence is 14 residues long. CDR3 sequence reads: CASSLLRGRETQYF. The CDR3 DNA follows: TGTGCCAGCAGCTTACTCAGGGGGCGAGAGACCCAGTACTTC.

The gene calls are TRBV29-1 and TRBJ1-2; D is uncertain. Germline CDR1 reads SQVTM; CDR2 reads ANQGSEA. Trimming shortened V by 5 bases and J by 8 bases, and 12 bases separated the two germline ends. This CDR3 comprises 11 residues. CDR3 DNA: TGCAGCGTTACTACACCGGGGGGCTACACCTTC. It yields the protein CSVTTPGGYTF.

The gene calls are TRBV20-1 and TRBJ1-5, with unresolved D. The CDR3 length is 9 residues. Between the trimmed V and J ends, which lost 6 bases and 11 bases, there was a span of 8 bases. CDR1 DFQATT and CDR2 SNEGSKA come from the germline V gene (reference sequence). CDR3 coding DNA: TGCAGTGCAGGCGGGACCCAGCATTTT. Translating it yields CSAGGTQHF.

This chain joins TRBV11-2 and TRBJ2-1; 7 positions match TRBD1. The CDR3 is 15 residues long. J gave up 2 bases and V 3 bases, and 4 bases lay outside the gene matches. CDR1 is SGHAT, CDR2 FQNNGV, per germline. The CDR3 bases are TGTGCCAGCAGCTTGCAAGGGGGCGCCTACAATGAGCAGTTCTTC. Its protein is CASSLQGGAYNEQFF. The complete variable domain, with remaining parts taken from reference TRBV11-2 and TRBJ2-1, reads EAGVAQSPRYKIIEKRQSVAFWCNPISGHATLYWYQQILGQGPKLLIQFQNNGVVDDSQLPKDRFSAERLKGVDSTLKIQPAKLEDSAVYLCASSLQGGAYNEQFFGPGTRLTVL.

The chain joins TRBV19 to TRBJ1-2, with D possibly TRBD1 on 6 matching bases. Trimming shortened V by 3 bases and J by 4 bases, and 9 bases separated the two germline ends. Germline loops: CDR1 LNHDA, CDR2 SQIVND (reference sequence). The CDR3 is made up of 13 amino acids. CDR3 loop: CASSMEQGYGYTF. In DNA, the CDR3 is TGTGCCAGTAGTATGGAACAGGGCTATGGCTACACCTTC.

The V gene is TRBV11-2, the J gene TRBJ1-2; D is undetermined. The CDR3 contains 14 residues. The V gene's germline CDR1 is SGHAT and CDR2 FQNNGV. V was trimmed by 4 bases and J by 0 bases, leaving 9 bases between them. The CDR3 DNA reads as TGTGCCAGCAGCTCCTTACGTACTAACTATGGCTACACCTTC. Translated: CASSSLRTNYGYTF.

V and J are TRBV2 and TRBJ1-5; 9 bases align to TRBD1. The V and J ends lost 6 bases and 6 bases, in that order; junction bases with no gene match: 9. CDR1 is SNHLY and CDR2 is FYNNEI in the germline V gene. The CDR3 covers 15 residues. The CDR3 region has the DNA TGTGCCAGCAGGGGAACAGGGGGCGCGGGTCAGCCCCAGCATTTT. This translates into CASRGTGGAGQPQHF.

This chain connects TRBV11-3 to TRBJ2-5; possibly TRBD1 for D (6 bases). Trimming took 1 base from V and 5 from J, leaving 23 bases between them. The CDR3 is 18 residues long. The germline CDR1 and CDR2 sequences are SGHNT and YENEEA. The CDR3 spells CASSLGLLGQPLSETQYF. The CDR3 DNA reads TGTGCCAGCAGCTTAGGCCTACTTGGACAGCCCTTGAGTGAGACCCAGTACTTC. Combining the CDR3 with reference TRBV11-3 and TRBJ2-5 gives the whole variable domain EAGVVQSPRYKIIEKKQPVAFWCNPISGHNTLYWYLQNLGQGPELLIRYENEEAVDDSQLPKDRFSAERLKGVDSTLKIQPAELGDSAVYLCASSLGLLGQPLSETQYFGPGTRLLVL.

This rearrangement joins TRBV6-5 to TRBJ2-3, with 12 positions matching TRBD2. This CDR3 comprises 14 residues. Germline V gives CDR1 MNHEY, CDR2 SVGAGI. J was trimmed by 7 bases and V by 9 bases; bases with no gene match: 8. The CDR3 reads CASAGLAGRNTQYF. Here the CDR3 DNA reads TGTGCCAGTGCCGGACTAGCGGGGAGGAATACGCAGTATTTT.

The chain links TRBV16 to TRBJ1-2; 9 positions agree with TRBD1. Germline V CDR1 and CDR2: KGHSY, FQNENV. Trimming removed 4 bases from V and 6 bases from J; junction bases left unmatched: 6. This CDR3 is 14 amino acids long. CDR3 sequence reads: CASSPGQGLHGYTF. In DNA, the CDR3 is TGTGCCAGCAGCCCCGGACAGGGGTTGCATGGCTACACCTTC.

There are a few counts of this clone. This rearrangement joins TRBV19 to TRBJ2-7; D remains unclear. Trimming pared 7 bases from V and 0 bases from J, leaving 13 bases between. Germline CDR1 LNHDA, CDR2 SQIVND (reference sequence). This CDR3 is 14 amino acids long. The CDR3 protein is CASTVTHSSYEQYF. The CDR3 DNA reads TGTGCCAGTACCGTGACACACAGCTCCTACGAGCAGTACTTC. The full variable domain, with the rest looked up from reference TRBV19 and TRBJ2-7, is DGGITQSPKYLFRKEGQNVTLSCEQNLNHDAMYWYRQDPGQGLRLIYYSQIVNDFQKGDIAEGYSVSREKKESFPLTVTSAQKNPTAFYLCASTVTHSSYEQYFGPGTRLTVT.

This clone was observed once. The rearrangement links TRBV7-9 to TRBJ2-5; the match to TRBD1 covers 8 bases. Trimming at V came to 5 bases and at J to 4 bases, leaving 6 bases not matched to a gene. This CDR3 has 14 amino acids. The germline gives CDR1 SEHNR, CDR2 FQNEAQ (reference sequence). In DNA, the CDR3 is TGTGCCAGCAGCCTACAGGGGGGTGGAGAGACCCAGTACTTC. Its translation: CASSLQGGGETQYF.

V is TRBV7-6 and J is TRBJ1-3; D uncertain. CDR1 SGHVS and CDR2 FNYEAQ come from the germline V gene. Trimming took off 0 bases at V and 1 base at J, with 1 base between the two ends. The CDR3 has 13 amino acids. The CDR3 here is CASSLASGNTIYF. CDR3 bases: TGTGCCAGCAGCTTAGCGTCTGGAAACACCATATATTTT.

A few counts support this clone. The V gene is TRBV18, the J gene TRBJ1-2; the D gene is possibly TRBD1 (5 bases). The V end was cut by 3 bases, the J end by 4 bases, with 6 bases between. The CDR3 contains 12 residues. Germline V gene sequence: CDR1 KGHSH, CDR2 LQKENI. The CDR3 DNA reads TGTGCCAGCTCACCCGACAGCTATGGCTACACCTTC. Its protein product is CASSPDSYGYTF.